The clone carrying this T cell receptor (beta chain) showed up just a few times. The germline CDR1 and CDR2 sequences are SNHLY and FYNNEI. The V segment lost 5 bases and the J segment 6 bases; nucleotides outside the gene matches: 7. The CDR3 has 16 residues. Each CDR3 protein gets one entry after TCRdb re-called the RACE reads with MiXCR. The data contain around 120,000 distinct CDR3 sequences, roughly an eighth of them singletons. The data derive from a study of human T cells and chemical hapten exposure. Study summary: Per-sample variation in TCR yield stemmed mainly from small pooled library volume differences.

Time point reported: patch test 1, 2 weeks after DPC sensitization. Treatment described: therapeutic diphenylcyclopropenone sensitization with weekly scalp DPC. The source is a woman between 45 and 65 years old with alopecia areata. Some clones in this sample may be carry-over from other donors' samples. Here the sequenced sample was whole blood, taken in connection with sensitization to the hapten diphenylcyclopropenone (DPC). The chain has TRBV2 and TRBJ2-3; 14 nucleotides agree with TRBD2. The CDR3 DNA follows: TGTGCCAGCAGTCGACTAGCGGGGGGGACTAGGGATACGCAGTATTTT. Its protein product is CASSRLAGGTRDTQYF.